Below, 15 T cell receptor beta chains from the same sample are listed, as sequenced in a study of T-cell reconstitution after alpha-beta-depleted transplantation in children. Preparation of the TCRbeta library was carried out with unique molecular identifiers. TCRdb reprocessed the PCR reads via MiXCR and lists one record per CDR3 protein. The data show about 77,000 distinct CDR3 sequences, 15% to 20% seen once. The sequenced sample was PBMCs, mostly from graft donor cells, obtained 360 days after TCRalphabeta/CD19-depleted stem cell transplant. Receptors were obtained from a male patient aged 2 to 10 who had a stem cell transplant for acute lymphoblastic leukemia, so the T cells may come from the graft donor.

This clonotype has more than one count but fewer than ten. The gene calls are TRBV5-1 and TRBJ2-7, with 10 bases fitting TRBD1. The CDR3 covers 13 residues. V lost 7 bases to trimming and J lost 4 bases; unmatched junction nucleotides: 5. Germline V lookup: CDR1 SGHRS, CDR2 YFSETQ. CDR3 bases: TGCGCCAGCTCCGGGACAGGGGCTTACGAGCAGTACTTC. Translated: CASSGTGAYEQYF.

The sample holds a few counts of this clonotype. The V and J genes are TRBV7-9 and TRBJ2-5; TRBD2 aligns across 7 bases. Unmatched junction bases numbered 6, after V lost 4 bases and J lost 1 base. The CDR3 loop spans 15 amino acids. Germline V CDR1 and CDR2: SEHNR, FQNEAQ (reference sequence). The CDR3 region has the DNA TGTGCCAGCAGCTCCCACGGCGGGGGCCAAGAGACCCAGTACTTC. Protein product: CASSSHGGGQETQYF.

V and J are TRBV6-5 and TRBJ2-2; 15 nucleotides line up with TRBD2. CDR1 and CDR2 (germline): MNHEY, SVGAGI. The length of the CDR3 is 18 residues. The J segment lost 3 bases and the V segment lost 0 bases, leaving 2 bases of the junction unmatched. The CDR3 loop is CASSYSGLAGGHTGELFF. The CDR3 DNA reads as TGTGCCAGCAGTTACTCGGGACTAGCGGGAGGCCACACCGGGGAGCTGTTTTTT.

The chain couples TRBV11-2 to TRBJ2-5; perhaps D is TRBD1 or TRBD2 (5 bases each). The V gene's germline CDR1 is SGHAT and CDR2 FQNNGV. The CDR3 sequence is 15 residues long. V gave up 7 bases and J gave up 5 bases, with 20 bases separating them. CDR3 bases: TGTGCCAGCAAAAATTGGGGCCCTGAGGGGGAGACCCAGTACTTC. It is translated as CASKNWGPEGETQYF.

The chain couples TRBV11-3 to TRBJ1-1; unclear D gene. The V end was cut by 1 base, the J end by 1 base, with 10 bases between. CDR1 SGHNT and CDR2 YENEEA come from the germline V gene. CDR3 size: 15 residues. The CDR3 is CASSLAALPNTEAFF. The CDR3 DNA reads as TGTGCCAGCAGCTTAGCGGCCTTACCGAACACTGAAGCTTTCTTT.

The chain recombines TRBV15 with TRBJ2-4; D gene unclear. The germline V gene has CDR1 LNHNV and CDR2 YYDKDF (reference sequence). The CDR3 consists of 15 residues. Deletions cut 1 base from V and 0 bases from J, with 7 bases between. Here the CDR3 DNA reads TGTGCCACCAGCAGAGGTGAAGTAGCCAAAAACATTCAGTACTTC. Protein sequence: CATSRGEVAKNIQYF.

The rearrangement links TRBV29-1 to TRBJ2-4, with no clear D. Germline V gene data show CDR1 as SQVTM and CDR2 as ANQGSEA. The CDR3 length is 15 residues. Trimming removed 0 bases from V and 7 bases from J, with 16 bases in between. The CDR3 reads CSVEDLGEVENIQYF. DNA of the CDR3: TGCAGCGTTGAAGATCTCGGAGAGGTGGAGAACATTCAGTACTTC.

J is TRBJ2-7 and V is TRBV7-9, with D perhaps TRBD2 (6 bases). CDR3 size: 15 residues. V was pared by 2 bases and J by 3 bases, with 14 bases between. CDR1 SEHNR and CDR2 FQNEAQ come from the germline V gene (reference sequence). The CDR3 DNA follows: TGTGCCAGCAGCTTACCTCTGTGGGGGGACTACGAGCAGTACTTC. Its protein product is CASSLPLWGDYEQYF. The full variable domain, with the rest looked up from reference TRBV7-9 and TRBJ2-7, is DTGVSQNPRHKITKRGQNVTFRCDPISEHNRLYWYRQTLGQGPEFLTYFQNEAQLEKSRLLSDRFSAERPKGSFSTLEIQRTEQGDSAMYLCASSLPLWGDYEQYFGPGTRLTVT.

V gene TRBV19 combines with J gene TRBJ2-1; possibly TRBD2 for D (6 bases). The germline CDR1 and CDR2 sequences are LNHDA and SQIVND (reference sequence). The V end was cut by 6 bases, the J end by 1 base, with 10 bases between. The CDR3 is 14 amino acids. CDR3 in DNA: TGTGCCAGTAGACTTAGCGGATCCTACAATGAGCAGTTCTTC. The encoded protein is CASRLSGSYNEQFF.

Written as DNA, the CDR3 is TGCGCCAGCAGCTTGGGGATCAGGGGCGACAATGAGCAGTTCTTC. Amino acid sequence: CASSLGIRGDNEQFF. The chain links TRBV5-1 to TRBJ2-1; possibly TRBD1 for D (6 bases). Germline CDR1 is SGHRS and CDR2 is YFSETQ. The V end was cut by 0 bases, the J end by 5 bases, with 12 bases between. The CDR3 covers 15 residues.

This clonotype was detected only a few times. This chain connects TRBV29-1 to TRBJ2-7; D may correspond to TRBD1 or TRBD2 (5 bases each). This CDR3 contains 14 residues. The V end lost 6 bases, the J end lost 6 bases, and 21 bases lay between the germline ends. Germline V gene sequence: CDR1 SQVTM, CDR2 ANQGSEA. CDR3 loop: CSVPIRVTGPEQYF. CDR3 coding DNA: TGCAGCGTGCCCATCCGGGTCACGGGGCCCGAGCAGTACTTC.

This clonotype was recorded a few times. The chain links TRBV4-2 to TRBJ2-1, with 11 bases that match TRBD2. The V and J ends lost 1 base and 15 bases, in that order; junction bases with no gene match: 11. Germline loops: CDR1 LGHNA, CDR2 YNFKEQ. The CDR3 loop spans 15 amino acids. The CDR3 reads CASSQGMPLAGVMFF. The DNA of the CDR3 is TGTGCCAGCAGCCAAGGAATGCCACTAGCGGGAGTAATGTTCTTC.

A few counts support this clonotype. This chain uses TRBV12-3 or TRBV12-4 with TRBJ2-1, with 8 bases fitting TRBD2. V trimming: 5 bases; J trimming: 0 bases; junction bases outside the gene matches: 3. CDR3 size: 15 residues. The CDR3 sequence: CASSHSGISYNEQFF. The CDR3 DNA reads TGTGCCAGCAGTCATAGCGGGATCTCCTACAATGAGCAGTTCTTC.

The table lists this clonotype with a few counts. V is TRBV12-3 or TRBV12-4 and J is TRBJ2-7, with 7 nucleotides matching TRBD1. Germline trimming cut 5 bases from V and 2 bases from J; bases unmatched to any gene: 9. The CDR3 has 15 amino acids. The CDR3 region has the DNA TGTGCCAGCAGTGAGCCGGGACAGCCTCCCTACGAGCAGTACTTC. This codes for CASSEPGQPPYEQYF.

The gene calls are TRBV4-2 and TRBJ2-4; TRBD1 is a possible D gene (6 bases). With 3 bases removed from V and 7 bases from J, the gap between germline ends came to 13 bases. Germline CDR1 LGHNA, CDR2 YNFKEQ. CDR3 length: 14 amino acids. This CDR3 is CASSHANRVNIQYF. The CDR3 DNA reads TGTGCCAGCAGCCATGCAAACAGGGTTAACATTCAGTACTTC.